This section outlines one T cell receptor beta chain sequence together with its context. These data come from a study of Ad26.COV2.S vaccination and SARS-CoV-2 variants. Looking at the study overall: Ad26.COV2.S given intramuscularly, once or twice 56 days apart.

CDR1 SGHRS and CDR2 YFSETQ come from the germline V gene. This CDR3 comprises 14 residues. V shed 2 bases, J shed 1 base, and the junction held 2 bases outside the gene matches. Treatment noted: around 19 received Ad26.COV2.S at low or high dose, single or two shots; about 5 received placebo; per-sample allocation not given. Specimens were obtained on day 63 following the first vaccine or placebo injection. Clones were read by immunoSEQ multiplex PCR, and TCRdb kept only the in-frame ones, dropping some. The repertoire includes over 400,000 clones, less than 95% of them detected once, and about 4.1% sits in the top ten.

The rearrangement joins TRBV5-1 to TRBJ2-7; 8 bases line up with TRBD1. The TCR sequence derives from a person between 18 and 65 years old who received the Ad26.COV2.S COVID-19 vaccine or a placebo. The sample consisted of peripheral blood, taken in a trial of Ad26.COV2.S vaccine versus placebo. CDR3: CASSFDRGSYEQYF. The CDR3 region has the DNA TGCGCCAGCAGCTTCGACAGGGGTTCCTACGAGCAGTACTTC.